Presented here are 32 T cell receptor beta chains from one specimen sequenced in a study of blood T cell repertoires in COVID-19. The table came from immunoSEQ multiplex PCR; TCRdb's copy has only in-frame clones and leaves some out. This sample has about 45,000 clones, with 69% found just once. The sequenced sample consisted of peripheral blood. The receptor source for this set is a man aged 80 or over with acute or convalescent COVID-19.

The chain has TRBV25-1 and TRBJ2-5; the D gene is possibly TRBD2 (5 bases). CDR3 length: 15 residues. Trimming cost V 8 bases and J 0 bases, with 16 bases left between them. Germline loops: CDR1 MGHDK, CDR2 SYGVNS. The CDR3, as DNA: TGTGCCAGCTGGGATAAGCGGAACTACCAAGAGACCCAGTACTTC. Protein product: CASWDKRNYQETQYF.

The chain carries TRBV9 and TRBJ2-3; D is possibly TRBD2 (7 bases). Germline V lookup: CDR1 SGDLS, CDR2 YYNGEE. V was cut by 3 bases and J by 5 bases, with 19 bases left in between. The CDR3 sequence is 16 residues long. CDR3 coding DNA: TGTGCCAGCAGCGCCGCCCCCGGGGGGCGGGGAGATACGCAGTATTTT. The encoded protein is CASSAAPGGRGDTQYF.

In its sample, this clone ranks as medium-sized. The CDR3 DNA is TGCGCCAGCAGTGGGGGTGGGGTAGCGGGAGGGCTTTCCTACGAGCAGTACTTC. As protein: CASSGGGVAGGLSYEQYF. J is TRBJ2-7 and V is TRBV10-2; 11 positions agree with TRBD2. The trim removed 4 bases at V and 1 base at J, leaving 12 bases unmatched. The germline V gene has CDR1 WSHSY and CDR2 SAAADI. This CDR3 has 18 residues.

This clone was seen only a few times. The CDR3 loop reads CASSQGDYSNTGELFF. CDR3 coding DNA: TGCGCCAGCAGCCAGGGGGACTATTCGAACACCGGGGAGCTGTTTTTT. The chain employs TRBV4-3 and TRBJ2-2, with 7 bases aligning to TRBD2. V was pared by 3 bases and J by 0 bases, with 4 bases of the junction left unmatched. The CDR3 spans 16 residues. Germline V lookup: CDR1 LGHNA, CDR2 YSLEER.

The CDR3 DNA reads TGTGCCAGCAGGGAGACCAATACCAACACTGAAGCTTTCTTT. Residues: CASRETNTNTEAFF. The chain combines TRBV6-5 with TRBJ1-1; D gene unclear. This CDR3 is 14 amino acids long. The V gene lost 6 bases and the J gene lost 2 bases, with 13 bases spanning the gap. Germline assignment: CDR1 MNHEY and CDR2 SVGAGI.

V gene TRBV3-1 (or the pseudogene TRBV3-2) combines with J gene TRBJ1-1; the D gene is possibly TRBD1 (6 bases). The length of the CDR3 is 13 residues. Germline V gives CDR1 LGHDT, CDR2 YNNKEL (reference sequence). V lost 1 base to trimming and J lost 11 bases, with 14 bases between them. The CDR3 protein is CASSQGTGTRAFF. In DNA, the CDR3 is TGTGCCAGCAGCCAAGGGACCGGGACAAGGGCTTTCTTT.

The chain employs TRBV10-2 and TRBJ2-1; D is undetermined. The ends were cut back, 10 bases at V and 3 bases at J, with 10 bases in the middle. CDR1 is WSHSY, CDR2 SAAADI, per germline. The CDR3 runs 12 residues. Here the CDR3 DNA reads TGCGCCATCGGGTCTCTCTACAATGAGCAGTTCTTC. This gives the protein CAIGSLYNEQFF.

The J gene is TRBJ1-5, the V gene TRBV4-1; D is possibly TRBD1 (6 bases). The germline gives CDR1 MGHRA, CDR2 YSYEKL. The CDR3 sequence is 13 residues long. Trimming pared 4 bases from V and 8 bases from J, leaving 12 bases between. In DNA form, the CDR3 reads TGCGCCAGCAGCCGACAGGTCCTTGAGCCCCAGCATTTT. Residues: CASSRQVLEPQHF.

V is TRBV12-3 or TRBV12-4 and J is TRBJ2-5, with D possibly TRBD2 on 6 matching bases. This CDR3 spans 11 amino acids. Trimming shortened V by 8 bases and J by 5 bases, and 9 bases separated the two germline ends. CDR3 amino acids: CASGTGETQYF. CDR3 DNA sequence: TGTGCCAGCGGGACTGGGGAGACCCAGTACTTC.

The rearrangement joins TRBV24-1 to TRBJ2-2; D perhaps matches TRBD2 (5 bases). CDR1 and CDR2 from the germline V gene are KGHDR and SFDVKD. The CDR3 runs 15 residues. Between the trimmed V and J ends, which lost 4 bases and 1 base, there was a span of 9 bases. In nucleotides, the CDR3 is TGTGCCACCAGTGAAGCGGCCCTGAACACCGGGGAGCTGTTTTTT. Residues: CATSEAALNTGELFF.

This chain joins TRBV5-1 and TRBJ2-7; 7 bases map to TRBD1. Germline V gives CDR1 SGHRS, CDR2 YFSETQ. The CDR3 totals 15 residues. V lost 0 bases to trimming and J lost 9 bases; unmatched junction nucleotides: 12. DNA of the CDR3: TGCGCCAGCAGCTTGGCGGGACAGATCCAAAACATGCAGTACTTC. Translating gives CASSLAGQIQNMQYF. Filled out from reference TRBV5-1 and TRBJ2-7, the complete variable domain reads KAGVTQTPRYLIKTRGQQVTLSCSPISGHRSVSWYQQTPGQGLQFLFEYFSETQRNKGNFPGRFSGRQFSNSRSEMNVSTLELGDSALYLCASSLAGQIQNMQYFGPGTRLTVT.

The chain carries TRBV5-1 and TRBJ2-7; 9 bases are a match to TRBD1. CDR1 is SGHRS, CDR2 YFSETQ, per germline. The CDR3 is made up of 16 amino acids. V lost 3 bases, J lost 1 base, and 8 bases stayed unmatched. CDR3 residues: CASSSQGAQGSYEQYF. The DNA for the CDR3 is TGCGCCAGCAGCTCACAGGGGGCGCAGGGGTCCTACGAGCAGTACTTC.

V gene TRBV27 combines with J gene TRBJ1-6; D unclear. Between the trimmed V and J ends, which lost 6 bases and 2 bases, there was a span of 11 bases. This CDR3 has 15 amino acids. CDR1 and CDR2 from the germline V gene are MNHEY and SMNVEV (reference sequence). DNA for the CDR3: TGTGCCAGCAGCGCGCTCGGAGCCTATAATTCACCCCTCCACTTT. This gives the protein CASSALGAYNSPLHF.

The chain recombines TRBV12-3 or TRBV12-4 with TRBJ2-2; the D gene is possibly TRBD1 (6 bases). V lost 10 bases and J lost 6, with 9 bases in between. The CDR3 contains 11 residues. This CDR3 reads CATKGAGELFF. The DNA for the CDR3 is TGTGCCACGAAGGGGGCCGGGGAGCTGTTTTTT.

The DNA of the CDR3 is TGTGCCAGCAGCTTAGGTCGGGGGGGCCTGGACAATGAGCAGTTCTTC. Translated: CASSLGRGGLDNEQFF. The chain carries TRBV11-3 and TRBJ2-1; 8 bases agree with TRBD2. Germline CDR1 reads SGHNT; CDR2 reads YENEEA. This CDR3 has 16 residues. V lost 1 base and J lost 5; bases outside the gene matches: 7.

This clone was counted between two and nine times. The DNA for the CDR3 is TGTGCCAGTTCGTCCTTCATAGGACTACCTAACTATGGCTACACCTTC. Its translation is CASSSFIGLPNYGYTF. The gene calls are TRBV19 and TRBJ1-2, with unresolved D. The V and J ends lost 8 bases and 0 bases respectively, with 19 bases between them. The CDR3 runs to 16 residues. The germline V gene has CDR1 LNHDA and CDR2 SQIVND (reference sequence).

The chain is built from TRBV24-1 and TRBJ2-2, with 7 bases that match TRBD1. The length of the CDR3 is 15 residues. Trimming at V came to 4 bases and at J to 1 base, leaving 2 bases not matched to a gene. In germline, CDR1 is KGHDR, CDR2 SFDVKD. For the CDR3, the DNA is TGTGCCACCAGTGAAGGGGGCTTGAACACCGGGGAGCTGTTTTTT. This translates into CATSEGGLNTGELFF.

The gene calls are TRBV7-2 and TRBJ1-2, with D possibly being TRBD1 (5 bases). Germline-derived CDR1 and CDR2 are SGHTA and FQGNSA. Trimming pared 5 bases from V and 0 bases from J, leaving 16 bases between. The CDR3 is 16 amino acids. The CDR3 bases are TGTGCCAGCAGCCCTGGCGGGGCAGTTCCTAACTATGGCTACACCTTC. This sequence encodes CASSPGGAVPNYGYTF.

This chain connects TRBV7-6 to TRBJ2-2; possible D gene TRBD2, 5 bases. The CDR3 covers 16 residues. The germline CDR1 and CDR2 sequences are SGHVS and FNYEAQ. Trimming removed 4 bases at V and 3 bases at J, with 15 bases between. CDR3 in DNA: TGTGCCAGCAGCTCAACGGGATTCTCCCACACCGGGGAGCTGTTTTTT. Translation: CASSSTGFSHTGELFF. The whole variable domain, filled in from reference TRBV7-6 and TRBJ2-2, reads GAGVSQSPRYKVTKRGQDVALRCDPISGHVSLYWYRQALGQGPEFLTYFNYEAQQDKSGLPNDRFSAERPEGSISTLTIQRTEQRDSAMYRCASSSTGFSHTGELFFGEGSRLTVL.

The V and J genes are TRBV9 and TRBJ1-1, with D maybe TRBD1 (5 bases). V lost 4 bases, J lost 1 base, and 11 bases lay in between. Germline-derived CDR1 and CDR2 are SGDLS and YYNGEE. This CDR3 is 14 amino acids long. CDR3 DNA: TGTGCCAGCAGCCCAGGGAATTCGAACACTGAAGCTTTCTTT. Its protein product is CASSPGNSNTEAFF.

This clone appeared a single time. The J gene is TRBJ2-7, the V gene TRBV7-6; 8 bases are a match to TRBD1. The J segment lost 5 bases and the V segment lost 5 bases, leaving 11 bases of the junction unmatched. CDR1 and CDR2 from the germline V gene are SGHVS and FNYEAQ. This CDR3 region has 15 residues. CDR3 DNA: TGTGCCAGCAGCCCACTTCGACAGGGGTCCCACGAGCAGTACTTC. Its translation is CASSPLRQGSHEQYF.

The V call is TRBV5-6, the J call TRBJ2-5, with 7 nucleotides matching TRBD2. Losses at the gene ends were 4 bases for V and 1 base for J; bases not matched to a gene: 10. Germline loops: CDR1 SGHDT, CDR2 YYEEEE. CDR3 length equals 16 residues. CDR3 residues: CASSANRLASQETQYF. The DNA for the CDR3 is TGTGCCAGCAGCGCTAATCGACTAGCCTCCCAAGAGACCCAGTACTTC.

The rearrangement uses TRBV2 and TRBJ1-2, with D perhaps TRBD1 (5 bases). The CDR3 sequence is 12 residues long. CDR1 SNHLY and CDR2 FYNNEI come from the germline V gene. The V gene lost 6 bases and the J gene lost 7 bases, with 12 bases spanning the gap. Written as DNA, the CDR3 is TGTGCCAGCAGCCCAGGGTTATTTGGCTACACCTTC. Encoded protein: CASSPGLFGYTF.

The chain has TRBV18 and TRBJ2-3, with 9 nucleotides matching TRBD2. Germline values: CDR1 KGHSH, CDR2 LQKENI. V shed 4 bases, J shed 5 bases, and the junction held 10 bases outside the gene matches. This CDR3 has 16 residues. This chain's CDR3 is CASSLNLAGGEDTQYF. The CDR3 coding sequence is TGTGCCAGCTCACTGAACCTGGCGGGAGGGGAAGATACGCAGTATTTT.

This rearrangement joins TRBV6-5 to TRBJ2-7; 8 bases line up with TRBD1. This CDR3 comprises 14 residues. V shed 7 bases and J 3 bases; nucleotides not matched to a gene: 8. The germline V gene encodes CDR1 MNHEY and CDR2 SVGAGI. The CDR3 protein is CASNPTGAGYEQYF. The CDR3 DNA reads TGTGCCAGCAATCCGACAGGGGCAGGCTACGAGCAGTACTTC.

J is TRBJ2-5 and V is TRBV4-1; possibly TRBD2 for D (5 bases). From germline, CDR1 is MGHRA and CDR2 YSYEKL. This CDR3 spans 15 amino acids. Trimming left V 0 bases short and J 5 bases short, with 13 bases between. The CDR3 coding sequence is TGCGCCAGCAGCCAAGACTTGGCCAAGCGGGAGACCCAGTACTTC. Translation: CASSQDLAKRETQYF.

This chain joins TRBV6-5 and TRBJ1-2; TRBD1 aligns across 7 bases. Germline V lookup: CDR1 MNHEY, CDR2 SVGAGI. The CDR3 runs 14 residues. V was pared by 6 bases and J by 2 bases, with 6 bases of the junction left unmatched. The CDR3 is CASRNRGGNYGYTF. CDR3 coding DNA: TGTGCCAGCAGAAACAGGGGTGGGAACTATGGCTACACCTTC.

The chain uses TRBV9 and TRBJ2-2; perhaps TRBD1 as D (5 bases). The CDR3 contains 15 residues. Germline CDR1 SGDLS, CDR2 YYNGEE. Between the trimmed V and J ends, which lost 7 bases and 0 bases, there was a span of 13 bases. The CDR3: CASGGAGTNTGELFF. The CDR3 nucleotides are TGTGCCAGCGGTGGGGCAGGAACGAACACCGGGGAGCTGTTTTTT.

The V gene is TRBV5-8, the J gene TRBJ1-2, with D possibly being TRBD1 (6 bases). The germline V gene has CDR1 SGHTS and CDR2 YDEGEE. The CDR3 loop spans 13 amino acids. Trimming left V 0 bases short and J 11 bases short, with 14 bases between. CDR3: CASSLDRAMRYTF. CDR3 DNA sequence: TGTGCCAGCAGCTTGGACAGGGCTATGAGATACACCTTC.

The rearrangement uses TRBV10-3 and TRBJ2-3; D might be TRBD1 (5 bases). CDR3 length: 15 amino acids. Per the germline V gene, CDR1 is ENHRY and CDR2 is SYGVKD. The V end was cut by 5 bases, the J end by 2 bases, with 14 bases between. CDR3 coding DNA: TGTGCCATCAGTCTGACAGACAAGATCACAGATACGCAGTATTTT. This codes for CAISLTDKITDTQYF.

The chain couples TRBV10-3 to TRBJ2-7; 9 nucleotides match TRBD1. Germline V gives CDR1 ENHRY, CDR2 SYGVKD. The CDR3 sequence is 14 residues long. With 4 bases clipped from V and 3 bases from J, the junction kept 4 bases outside the gene matches. Written as DNA, the CDR3 is TGTGCCATCAGTGCCGGGACAGGGCTCTACGAGCAGTACTTC. Translation gives CAISAGTGLYEQYF.

V gene TRBV4-1 combines with J gene TRBJ1-2; D is perhaps TRBD1 (5 bases). With 1 base removed from V and 4 bases from J, the gap between germline ends came to 13 bases. CDR1 MGHRA and CDR2 YSYEKL come from the germline V gene. This CDR3 comprises 15 residues. CDR3 in DNA: TGCGCCAGCAGCCAAGTGAGCGGGGGTGGCTATGGCTACACCTTC. Its translation is CASSQVSGGGYGYTF.